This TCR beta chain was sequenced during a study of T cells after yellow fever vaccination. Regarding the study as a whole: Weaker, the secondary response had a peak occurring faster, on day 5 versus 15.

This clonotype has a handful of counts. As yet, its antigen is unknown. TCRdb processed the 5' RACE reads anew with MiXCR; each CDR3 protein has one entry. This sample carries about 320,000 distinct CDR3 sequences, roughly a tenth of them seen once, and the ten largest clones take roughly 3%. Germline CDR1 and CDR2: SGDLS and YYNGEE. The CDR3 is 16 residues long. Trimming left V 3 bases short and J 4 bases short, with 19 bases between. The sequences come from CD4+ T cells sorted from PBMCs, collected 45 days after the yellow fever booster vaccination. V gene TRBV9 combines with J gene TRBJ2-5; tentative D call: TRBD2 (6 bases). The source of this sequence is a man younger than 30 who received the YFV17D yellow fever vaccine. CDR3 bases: TGTGCCAGCAGCGCGGGGGTCGGGGATGGGAGAGAGACCCAGTACTTC. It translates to CASSAGVGDGRETQYF.